The 25 T cell receptor beta chains below were found in one sample sequenced in a study of T cell responses to AZD1222 COVID-19 vaccine. Assay used: immunoSEQ multiplex PCR; TCRdb lists only in-frame clones, some missing. This sample has 200,000 or so clones; over 85% occur once, and the top ten carry 0.9% to 1.1%. This specimen consisted of peripheral blood, obtained 28 days after the second AZD1222 dose. All receptors come from an adult who received the AZD1222 COVID-19 vaccine.

The chain has TRBV19 and TRBJ2-7; 13 bases map to TRBD2. V lost 5 bases and J lost 3; bases outside the gene matches: 4. CDR1 is LNHDA, CDR2 SQIVND, per germline (reference sequence). The CDR3 has 15 residues. CDR3 in amino acids: CASSFRTSGGYEQYF. CDR3 in DNA: TGTGCCAGTAGTTTCAGGACTAGCGGGGGCTACGAGCAGTACTTC.

In DNA form, the CDR3 reads TGTGCCAGCAGTACACTAGCGGGGGGGCCGAACACCGGGGAGCTGTTTTTT. It specifies CASSTLAGGPNTGELFF. The V and J genes are TRBV28 and TRBJ2-2; the match to TRBD2 covers 13 bases. Germline values: CDR1 MDHEN, CDR2 SYDVKM. CDR3 length: 17 residues. The J segment lost 0 bases and the V segment lost 5 bases, leaving 3 bases of the junction unmatched. Based on the CDR3 plus reference TRBV28 and TRBJ2-2, the full variable domain is DVKVTQSSRYLVKRTGEKVFLECVQDMDHENMFWYRQDPGLGLRLIYFSYDVKMKEKGDIPEGYSVSREKKERFSLILESASTNQTSMYLCASSTLAGGPNTGELFFGEGSRLTVL.

The chain has TRBV6-4 and TRBJ1-1; D is ambiguous. V lost 7 bases and J lost 0, with 9 bases in between. This CDR3 region has 13 residues. Per germline, CDR1 MRHNA and CDR2 SNTAGT. CDR3 loop: CASIRRLNTEAFF. In DNA form, the CDR3 reads TGTGCCAGCATACGACGGTTGAACACTGAAGCTTTCTTT.

This clone was counted a single time. CDR3 in amino acids: CASGFTQGNRHYGYTF. In DNA form, the CDR3 reads TGTGCTAGTGGTTTCACGCAGGGGAACAGACACTATGGCTACACCTTC. The J gene is TRBJ1-2, the V gene TRBV12-5; D perhaps matches TRBD1 (6 bases). Looked up from germline, CDR1 is LGHNT and CDR2 is FRNRAP. The CDR3 is 16 residues long. Trimming left V 3 bases short and J 3 bases short, with 17 bases between.

The rearrangement uses TRBV27 and TRBJ1-6, with TRBD1 identical over 8 bases. The V segment lost 5 bases and the J segment 6 bases; nucleotides outside the gene matches: 6. Germline V gives CDR1 MNHEY, CDR2 SMNVEV (reference sequence). The CDR3 has 15 residues. Here the CDR3 DNA reads TGTGCCAGCAGTCCCCGGACAGGGTTTAATTCACCCCTCCACTTT. This translates into CASSPRTGFNSPLHF.

The V and J genes are TRBV6-5 and TRBJ2-2; TRBD1 matches at 7 bases. The V segment lost 7 bases and the J segment 3 bases; nucleotides outside the gene matches: 5. Germline V CDR1 and CDR2: MNHEY, SVGAGI. The CDR3 sequence is 14 residues long. CDR3 DNA: TGTGCCAGCAAAACCGACAGGGACACCGGGGAGCTGTTTTTT. Translating gives CASKTDRDTGELFF.

The chain uses TRBV2 and TRBJ1-5; D is uncertain. V shed 7 bases and J shed 5 bases, with 15 bases lying between them. Germline V gene data show CDR1 as SNHLY and CDR2 as FYNNEI. This CDR3 contains 14 residues. The CDR3 DNA sequence: TGTGCCAGCACAGGAGCTAGGGAGCATCAGCCCCAGCATTTT. As protein: CASTGAREHQPQHF.

J is TRBJ2-7 and V is TRBV5-5; D is tentatively TRBD1 or TRBD2 (5 bases each). In germline, CDR1 is SGHKS, CDR2 YYEKEE (reference sequence). The CDR3 has 14 residues. Between the trimmed V and J ends, which lost 6 bases and 2 bases, there was a span of 15 bases. The CDR3 bases are TGTGCCAGCACCCCTGGGGACCTAACCTACGAGCAGTACTTC. Its translation is CASTPGDLTYEQYF.

V is TRBV30 and J is TRBJ1-4, with 7 bases that match TRBD1. The germline V gene has CDR1 GTSNPN and CDR2 SVGIG (reference sequence). J gave up 7 bases and V 5 bases, and 10 bases lay outside the gene matches. This CDR3 is built from 14 residues. The CDR3 is CAWDREPPGEKLFF. The CDR3, as DNA: TGTGCCTGGGACAGGGAGCCCCCCGGTGAAAAACTGTTTTTT.

Details on this clone: Other DNA sequences in this specimen translate into the identical CDR3. The chain recombines TRBV9 with TRBJ1-1; D ambiguous. The CDR3 sequence is 13 residues long. CDR1 is SGDLS and CDR2 is YYNGEE in the germline V gene. Deletions cut 0 bases from V and 5 bases from J, with 8 bases between. This CDR3 reads CASSVGPGTEAFF. The CDR3 DNA is TGTGCCAGCAGCGTAGGACCTGGTACTGAAGCTTTCTTT.

J is TRBJ2-1 and V is TRBV13; TRBD2 aligns across 13 bases. The CDR3 is made up of 21 amino acids. J was trimmed by 0 bases and V by 2 bases; bases with no gene match: 13. Germline CDR1 and CDR2: PRHDT and FYEKMQ (reference sequence). As DNA, the CDR3 is TGTGCCAGCAGCTTAAGAACTAGCGGGGGGGCTACGGACAGCTCCTACAATGAGCAGTTCTTC. It is translated as CASSLRTSGGATDSSYNEQFF. The full variable domain, completed using reference TRBV13 and TRBJ2-1, is AAGVIQSPRHLIKEKRETATLKCYPIPRHDTVYWYQQGPGQDPQFLISFYEKMQSDKGSIPDRFSAQQFSDYHSELNMSSLELGDSALYFCASSLRTSGGATDSSYNEQFFGPGTRLTVL.

V usage is TRBV11-2 and J usage is TRBJ1-5, with 7 bases matching TRBD1. The V gene's germline CDR1 is SGHAT and CDR2 FQNNGV. V shed 5 bases, J shed 4 bases, and the junction held 8 bases outside the gene matches. The CDR3 has 15 residues. The DNA of the CDR3 is TGTGCCAGCAGCGTAACAGGGGTAGGGAATCAGCCCCAGCATTTT. As protein: CASSVTGVGNQPQHF.

The sample holds a few counts of this clone. J is TRBJ1-2 and V is TRBV24-1, with D possibly matching TRBD1 (6 bases). The CDR3 has 16 residues. V shed 4 bases and J shed 8 bases, with 22 bases lying between them. Germline CDR1 reads KGHDR; CDR2 reads SFDVKD. CDR3 bases: TGTGCCACCAGTGACAGGGGTTCGTACAGTACGGAAGGCTACACCTTC. Protein product: CATSDRGSYSTEGYTF.

The rearrangement joins TRBV7-8 to TRBJ1-1, with unresolved D. The germline V gene encodes CDR1 SGHVS and CDR2 FQNEAQ. Trimming shortened V by 7 bases and J by 1 base, and 16 bases separated the two germline ends. This CDR3 is 15 amino acids long. The CDR3 DNA reads as TGTGCCAGCACCCCGGTTCTAGTTGGGAACACTGAAGCTTTCTTT. This sequence encodes CASTPVLVGNTEAFF. The full variable domain, in which reference TRBV7-8 and TRBJ1-1 provide the parts outside the CDR3, is GAGVSQSPRYKVAKRGQDVALRCDPISGHVSLFWYQQALGQGPEFLTYFQNEAQLDKSGLPSDRFFAERPEGSVSTLKIQRTQQEDSAVYLCASTPVLVGNTEAFFGQGTRLTVV.

The chain is built from TRBV5-6 and TRBJ1-1, with D possibly TRBD1 on 5 matching bases. Trimming cost V 4 bases and J 0 bases, with 13 bases left between them. Germline V gene sequence: CDR1 SGHDT, CDR2 YYEEEE. The CDR3 loop spans 15 amino acids. The CDR3 loop reads CASSPRTHLNTEAFF. CDR3 DNA sequence: TGTGCCAGCAGCCCCCGGACACATCTGAACACTGAAGCTTTCTTT.

This chain uses TRBV6-5 with TRBJ2-7, with 7 bases lining up with TRBD2. Trimming at V came to 6 bases and at J to 0 bases, leaving 8 bases not matched to a gene. This CDR3 comprises 15 residues. Germline lookup yields CDR1 MNHEY and CDR2 SVGAGI. CDR3: CASSFGGTNSYEQYF. The CDR3 DNA reads TGTGCCAGCAGCTTCGGGGGGACCAACTCCTACGAGCAGTACTTC.

The chain employs TRBV6-2 or TRBV6-3 and TRBJ2-7; no clear D gene. V lost 6 bases, J lost 7 bases, and 13 bases lay in between. The germline V gene encodes CDR1 MNHEY and CDR2 SVGEGT. CDR3 length: 12 amino acids. CDR3 amino acids: CASSRSQREQYF. CDR3 in DNA: TGTGCCAGCAGCCGGTCACAAAGGGAGCAGTACTTC.

The chain uses TRBV28 and TRBJ1-2; D is possibly TRBD1 (5 bases). V was clipped by 2 bases and J by 4 bases, with 14 bases between them. This CDR3 is 15 amino acids long. Looked up from germline, CDR1 is MDHEN and CDR2 is SYDVKM. Here the CDR3 DNA reads TGTGCCAGCAGTTTAATCCAGGGTACGGTCTATGGCTACACCTTC. Translation gives CASSLIQGTVYGYTF.

V and J are TRBV29-1 and TRBJ2-1, with 13 bases aligning to TRBD2. V gave up 3 bases and J gave up 12 bases; unmatched junction bases: 8. The CDR3 is 14 amino acids. Germline assignment: CDR1 SQVTM and CDR2 ANQGSEA. CDR3 protein: CSVEGTSGGAGQFF. Written as DNA, the CDR3 is TGCAGCGTTGAGGGTACTAGCGGGGGGGCCGGGCAGTTCTTC.

The DNA of the CDR3 is TGTGCCAGCAGCCCCCCTTGGACAGGAAACACCATATATTTT. Protein: CASSPPWTGNTIYF. V and J are TRBV7-9 and TRBJ1-3; perhaps TRBD1 as D (5 bases). Trimming stripped 5 bases from V and 4 bases from J, with 12 bases between. In germline, CDR1 is SEHNR, CDR2 FQNEAQ (reference sequence). The CDR3 spans 14 residues.

The chain links TRBV5-1 to TRBJ1-1; tentative D call: TRBD1 (5 bases). This CDR3 has 14 amino acids. Germline CDR1 SGHRS, CDR2 YFSETQ. The V end was cut by 1 base, the J end by 4 bases, with 11 bases between. The CDR3 bases are TGCGCCAGCAGCTTGTGGGACGGGACCACTGAAGCTTTCTTT. It yields the protein CASSLWDGTTEAFF.

The CDR3 region has the DNA TGTGCCAGCAGTGGAACGACGTCGCCCCGGGGCCGAATCTACGAGCAGTACTTC. Translation gives CASSGTTSPRGRIYEQYF. The rearrangement joins TRBV6-1 to TRBJ2-7; D is perhaps TRBD1 or TRBD2 (5 bases each). V was pared by 4 bases and J by 3 bases, with 25 bases between. Germline values: CDR1 MNHNS, CDR2 SASEGT. The CDR3 is 18 residues long.

CDR3 loop: CASSLAAGTGELFF. The DNA of the CDR3 is TGTGCCAGCAGCTTAGCAGCCGGCACCGGGGAGCTGTTTTTT. This chain connects TRBV7-6 to TRBJ2-2; D gene uncertain. Deletions cut 0 bases from V and 4 bases from J, with 6 bases between. From germline, CDR1 is SGHVS and CDR2 FNYEAQ. The CDR3 loop spans 14 amino acids. The full variable domain, rest sourced from reference TRBV7-6 and TRBJ2-2, is GAGVSQSPRYKVTKRGQDVALRCDPISGHVSLYWYRQALGQGPEFLTYFNYEAQQDKSGLPNDRFSAERPEGSISTLTIQRTEQRDSAMYRCASSLAAGTGELFFGEGSRLTVL.

As to this clone: One junction end does not reproduce the germline sequence, and a read error may be involved. This chain joins TRBV4-1 and TRBJ2-7, with unresolved D. The CDR3 length is 16 residues. Per germline, CDR1 MGHRA and CDR2 YSYEKL. CDR3 bases: TGCGCCAGCAGTCAAGGCCCGGACCGCATCTCCTACGAGCAGTACTTC. This translates into CASSQGPDRISYEQYF.

CDR3 sequence reads: CAISGQTEAFF. The CDR3 DNA follows: TGTGCCATCAGTGGACAGACTGAAGCTTTCTTT. The chain has TRBV10-3 and TRBJ1-1; TRBD1 is a possible D gene (5 bases). Looked up from germline, CDR1 is ENHRY and CDR2 is SYGVKD. This CDR3 has 11 residues. V was shortened by 4 bases and J by 5 bases, with 5 bases between the two germline ends.